What follows are 8 T cell receptor beta chains derived from one specimen sequenced in a study of control samples from healthy donors and cancer patients. The assay was immunoSEQ multiplex PCR, and TCRdb's table has in-frame clones only and misses some. This table holds 28,000 or so clones, roughly four fifths found once. What was sequenced was PBMCs. These TCRs come from a man aged 55 to 69 with colorectal cancer.

The chain has TRBV29-1 and TRBJ2-3; 9 nucleotides line up with TRBD1. The CDR3 totals 14 residues. The germline CDR1 and CDR2 sequences are SQVTM and ANQGSEA. Unmatched junction bases numbered 5, after V lost 6 bases and J lost 1 base. CDR3 loop: CSVGQGGGTDTQYF. CDR3 coding DNA: TGCAGCGTGGGACAGGGTGGGGGCACAGATACGCAGTATTTT.

The chain couples TRBV12-3 or TRBV12-4 to TRBJ1-1; 7 positions match TRBD1. Germline trimming cut 1 base from V and 4 bases from J; bases unmatched to any gene: 0. This CDR3 is built from 13 residues. The CDR3 loop is CASSLDRGTEAFF. CDR3 bases: TGTGCCAGCAGTTTAGACAGGGGCACTGAAGCTTTCTTT.

The chain recombines TRBV7-9 with TRBJ2-5, with TRBD2 matching over 15 bases. The CDR3 extends over 16 amino acids. Germline values: CDR1 SEHNR, CDR2 FQNEAQ (reference sequence). V lost 4 bases, J lost 4 bases, and 4 bases stayed unmatched. CDR3 DNA sequence: TGTGCCAGCAGCTCGGGACTAGCGGGGGGTATAGAGACCCAGTACTTC. Translation gives CASSSGLAGGIETQYF.

In its sample, this clone was seen once. The V gene is TRBV10-3, the J gene TRBJ1-2; TRBD1 is a possible D gene (5 bases). The CDR3 has 13 residues. The germline V and J ends were trimmed by 7 bases and 4 bases, with 13 bases remaining between them. Germline V CDR1 and CDR2: ENHRY, SYGVKD. This chain's CDR3 is CAITAVGTYGYTF. In DNA, the CDR3 is TGTGCCATCACCGCCGTCGGGACCTATGGCTACACCTTC.

J is TRBJ2-2 and V is TRBV6-4, with D perhaps matching TRBD2 (5 bases). This CDR3 is 16 amino acids long. V was pared by 2 bases and J by 6 bases, with 16 bases between. CDR1 and CDR2 (germline): MRHNA, SNTAGT. The CDR3 here is CASSDHKGRSSGELFF. CDR3 DNA sequence: TGTGCCAGCAGTGACCACAAAGGGAGATCATCCGGGGAGCTGTTTTTT.

This clone was counted a few times. V and J are TRBV27 and TRBJ1-4; D is perhaps TRBD1 (5 bases). This CDR3 has 16 amino acids. Germline V gene lookup returns CDR1 MNHEY and CDR2 SMNVEV (reference sequence). Deletions cut 5 bases from V and 5 bases from J, with 18 bases between. CDR3 DNA: TGTGCCAGCAGTGGTATCCGACAGCTAAAAAATGAAAAACTGTTTTTT. Residues: CASSGIRQLKNEKLFF. The variable domain in full, completed from reference TRBV27 and TRBJ1-4, reads EAQVTQNPRYLITVTGKKLTVTCSQNMNHEYMSWYRQDPGLGLRQIYYSMNVEVTDKGDVPEGYKVSRKEKRNFPLILESPSPNQTSLYFCASSGIRQLKNEKLFFGSGTQLSVL.

This chain connects TRBV4-2 to TRBJ2-1, with 11 nucleotides matching TRBD2. The germline V gene has CDR1 LGHNA and CDR2 YNFKEQ. The CDR3 covers 15 residues. The J segment lost 8 bases and the V segment lost 1 base, leaving 4 bases of the junction unmatched. The CDR3 spells CASSQVSGGADEQFF. CDR3 bases: TGTGCCAGCAGCCAAGTTAGCGGGGGGGCCGATGAGCAGTTCTTC.

The rearrangement uses TRBV18 and TRBJ2-7; 7 bases are a match to TRBD1. This CDR3 is built from 12 residues. V lost 6 bases and J lost 6; bases outside the gene matches: 5. Germline CDR1 is KGHSH and CDR2 is LQKENI. CDR3 loop: CASSPDRVEQYV. CDR3 sequence (DNA): TGTGCCAGCTCCCCAGACAGGGTCGAGCAGTACGTC.